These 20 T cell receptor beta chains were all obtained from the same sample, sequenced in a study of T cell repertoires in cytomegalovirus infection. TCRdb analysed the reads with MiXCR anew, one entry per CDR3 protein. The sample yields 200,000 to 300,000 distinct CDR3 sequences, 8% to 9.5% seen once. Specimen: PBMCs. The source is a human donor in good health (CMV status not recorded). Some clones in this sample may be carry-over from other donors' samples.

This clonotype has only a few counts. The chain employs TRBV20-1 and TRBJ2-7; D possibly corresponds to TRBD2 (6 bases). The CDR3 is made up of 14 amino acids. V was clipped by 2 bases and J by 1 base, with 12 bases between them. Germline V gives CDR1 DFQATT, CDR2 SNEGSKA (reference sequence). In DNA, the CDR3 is TGCAGTGCTAGATCCCCTGGACTATCCTACGAGCAGTACTTC. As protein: CSARSPGLSYEQYF.

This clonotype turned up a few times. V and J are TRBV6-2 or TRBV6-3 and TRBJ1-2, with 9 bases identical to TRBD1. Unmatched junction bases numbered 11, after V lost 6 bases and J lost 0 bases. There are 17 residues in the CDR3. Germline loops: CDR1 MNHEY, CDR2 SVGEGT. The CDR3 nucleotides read TGTGCCAGCAGGCCACAGGGGGCGTTGGTGACTAACTATGGCTACACCTTC. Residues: CASRPQGALVTNYGYTF.

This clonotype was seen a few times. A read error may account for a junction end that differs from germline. CDR3 nucleotides: TGCAGCGTTAGGTCAGGGGGCGCGAACTCTGAAGCTTTCTTT. It is translated as CSVRSGGANSEAFF. The chain is built from TRBV29-1 and TRBJ1-1; 8 bases match TRBD1. Germline V CDR1 and CDR2: SQVTM, ANQGSEA. This CDR3 has 14 residues. The complete variable domain, with remaining parts taken from reference TRBV29-1 and TRBJ1-1, reads SAVISQKPSRDICQRGTSLTIQCQVDSQVTMMFWYRQQPGQSLTLIATANQGSEATYESGFVIDKFPISRPNLTFSTLTVSNMSPEDSSIYLCSVRSGGANSEAFFGQGTRLTVV.

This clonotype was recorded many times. The CDR3 DNA is TGTGCCAGCAGCGCCGGACAGGTGAACACTGAAGCTTTCTTT. Its protein product is CASSAGQVNTEAFF. The chain employs TRBV7-2 and TRBJ1-1; 7 nucleotides line up with TRBD1. The length of the CDR3 is 14 residues. Germline lookup yields CDR1 SGHTA and CDR2 FQGNSA. V lost 5 bases to trimming and J lost 0 bases; unmatched junction nucleotides: 3.

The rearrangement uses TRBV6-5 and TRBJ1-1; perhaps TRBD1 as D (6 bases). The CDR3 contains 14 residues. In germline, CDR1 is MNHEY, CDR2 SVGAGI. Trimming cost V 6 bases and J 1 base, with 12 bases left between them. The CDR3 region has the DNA TGTGCCAGCAGACTCTCGGACAGGAACACTGAAGCTTTCTTT. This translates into CASRLSDRNTEAFF.

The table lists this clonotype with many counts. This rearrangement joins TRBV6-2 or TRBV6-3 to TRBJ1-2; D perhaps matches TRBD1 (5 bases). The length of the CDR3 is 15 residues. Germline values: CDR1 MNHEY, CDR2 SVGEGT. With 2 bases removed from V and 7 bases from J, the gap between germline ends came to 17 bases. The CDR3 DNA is TGTGCCAGCAGTTACCCAGGTGTCAGGGCAACTGGCTACACCTTC. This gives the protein CASSYPGVRATGYTF.

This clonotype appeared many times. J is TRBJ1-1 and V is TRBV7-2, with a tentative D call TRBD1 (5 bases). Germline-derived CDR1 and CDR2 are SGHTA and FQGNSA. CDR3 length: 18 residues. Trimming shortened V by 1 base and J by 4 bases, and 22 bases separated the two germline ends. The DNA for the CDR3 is TGTGCCAGCAGCTTAGTTAGGGCAGGGTATGGGTTCGGCACTGAAGCTTTCTTT. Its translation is CASSLVRAGYGFGTEAFF.

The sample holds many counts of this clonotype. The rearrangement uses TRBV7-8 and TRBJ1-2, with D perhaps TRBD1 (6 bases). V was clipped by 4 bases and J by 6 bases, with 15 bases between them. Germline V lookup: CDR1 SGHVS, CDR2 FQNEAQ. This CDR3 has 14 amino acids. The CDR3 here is CASSSLQGNHGYTF. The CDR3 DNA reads TGTGCCAGCAGCTCTTTACAGGGAAATCATGGCTACACCTTC. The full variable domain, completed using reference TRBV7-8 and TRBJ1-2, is GAGVSQSPRYKVAKRGQDVALRCDPISGHVSLFWYQQALGQGPEFLTYFQNEAQLDKSGLPSDRFFAERPEGSVSTLKIQRTQQEDSAVYLCASSSLQGNHGYTFGSGTRLTVV.

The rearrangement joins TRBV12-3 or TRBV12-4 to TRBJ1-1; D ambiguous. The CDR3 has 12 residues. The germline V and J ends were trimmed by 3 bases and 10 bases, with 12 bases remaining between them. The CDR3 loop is CASSFGPVRAFF. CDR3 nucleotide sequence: TGTGCCAGCAGTTTCGGGCCCGTAAGAGCTTTCTTT.

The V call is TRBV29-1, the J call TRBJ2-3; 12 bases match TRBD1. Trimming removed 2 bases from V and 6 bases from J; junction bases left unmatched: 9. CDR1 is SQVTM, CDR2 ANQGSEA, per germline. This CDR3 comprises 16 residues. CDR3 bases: TGCAGCGTTGAACGGGGGACAGGGGGCGCATCGGATACGCAGTATTTT. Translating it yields CSVERGTGGASDTQYF.

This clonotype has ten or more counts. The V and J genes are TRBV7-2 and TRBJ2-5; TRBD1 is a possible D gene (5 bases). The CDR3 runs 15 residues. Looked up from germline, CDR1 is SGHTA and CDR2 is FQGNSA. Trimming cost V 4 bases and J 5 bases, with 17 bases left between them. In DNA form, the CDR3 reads TGTGCCAGCAGCTCGAGGAATACTAAGGGGGAGACCCAGTACTTC. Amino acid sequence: CASSSRNTKGETQYF. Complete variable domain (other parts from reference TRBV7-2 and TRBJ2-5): GAGVSQSPSNKVTEKGKDVELRCDPISGHTALYWYRQSLGQGLEFLIYFQGNSAPDKSGLPSDRFSAERTGGSVSTLTIQRTQQEDSAVYLCASSSRNTKGETQYFGPGTRLLVL.

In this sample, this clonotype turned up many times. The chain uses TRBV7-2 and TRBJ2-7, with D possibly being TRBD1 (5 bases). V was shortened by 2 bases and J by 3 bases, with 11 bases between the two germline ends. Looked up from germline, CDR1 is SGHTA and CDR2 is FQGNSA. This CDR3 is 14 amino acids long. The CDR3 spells CASSLSTANYEQYF. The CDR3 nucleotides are TGTGCCAGCAGCTTATCGACAGCGAACTACGAGCAGTACTTC.

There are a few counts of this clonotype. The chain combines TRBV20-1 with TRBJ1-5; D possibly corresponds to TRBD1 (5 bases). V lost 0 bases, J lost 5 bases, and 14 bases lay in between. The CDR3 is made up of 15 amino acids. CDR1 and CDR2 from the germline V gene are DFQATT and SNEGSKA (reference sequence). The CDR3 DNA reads TGCAGTGCTAGAGATGCGCAGGGTAGGGATCAGCCCCAGCATTTT. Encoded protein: CSARDAQGRDQPQHF.

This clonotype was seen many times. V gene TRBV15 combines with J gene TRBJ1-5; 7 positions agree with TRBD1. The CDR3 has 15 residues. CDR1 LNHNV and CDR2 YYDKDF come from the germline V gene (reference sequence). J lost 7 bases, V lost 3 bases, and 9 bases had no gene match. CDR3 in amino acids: CATSRSTGARQPQHF. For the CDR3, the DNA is TGTGCCACCAGCAGGTCTACAGGGGCCAGACAGCCCCAGCATTTT.

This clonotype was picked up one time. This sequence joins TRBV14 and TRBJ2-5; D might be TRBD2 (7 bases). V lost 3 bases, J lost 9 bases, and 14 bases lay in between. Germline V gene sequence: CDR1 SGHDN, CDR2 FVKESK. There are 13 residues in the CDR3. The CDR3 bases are TGTGCCAGCAGCCAGGCGGGGGCAGGGGCCCAGTACTTC. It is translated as CASSQAGAGAQYF.

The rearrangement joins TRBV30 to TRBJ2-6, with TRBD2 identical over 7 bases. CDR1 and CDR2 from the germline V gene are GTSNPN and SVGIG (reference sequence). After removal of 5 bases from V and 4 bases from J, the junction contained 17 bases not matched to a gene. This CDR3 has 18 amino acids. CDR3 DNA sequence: TGTGCCTGGTCCCGCGGGGGTCAGGAGTTTTTCGGGGCCAACGTCCTGACTTTC. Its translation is CAWSRGGQEFFGANVLTF.

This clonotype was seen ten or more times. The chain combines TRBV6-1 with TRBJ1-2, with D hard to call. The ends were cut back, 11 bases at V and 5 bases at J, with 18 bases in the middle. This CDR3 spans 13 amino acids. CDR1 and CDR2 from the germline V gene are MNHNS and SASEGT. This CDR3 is CALRTDGTYGYTF. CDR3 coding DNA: TGTGCCCTGAGGACGGACGGCACTTATGGCTACACCTTC.

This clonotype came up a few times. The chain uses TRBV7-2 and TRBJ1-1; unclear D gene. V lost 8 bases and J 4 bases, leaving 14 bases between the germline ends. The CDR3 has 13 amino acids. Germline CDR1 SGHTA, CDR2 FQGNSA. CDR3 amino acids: CASSWLASTEAFF. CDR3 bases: TGTGCCAGCTCGTGGTTAGCATCCACTGAAGCTTTCTTT.

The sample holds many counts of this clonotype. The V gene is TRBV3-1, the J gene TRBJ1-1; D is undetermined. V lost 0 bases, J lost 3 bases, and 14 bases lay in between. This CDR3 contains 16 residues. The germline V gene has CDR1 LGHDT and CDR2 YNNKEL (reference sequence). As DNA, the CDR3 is TGTGCCAGCAGCCAAGATCCCCAGAACCGCTACACTGAAGCTTTCTTT. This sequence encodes CASSQDPQNRYTEAFF.

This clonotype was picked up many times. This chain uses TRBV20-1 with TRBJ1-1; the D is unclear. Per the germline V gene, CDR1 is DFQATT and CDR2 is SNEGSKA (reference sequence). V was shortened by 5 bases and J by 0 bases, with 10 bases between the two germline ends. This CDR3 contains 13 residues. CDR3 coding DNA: TGCAGTGCTGGCTTACACATGAACACTGAAGCTTTCTTT. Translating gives CSAGLHMNTEAFF.